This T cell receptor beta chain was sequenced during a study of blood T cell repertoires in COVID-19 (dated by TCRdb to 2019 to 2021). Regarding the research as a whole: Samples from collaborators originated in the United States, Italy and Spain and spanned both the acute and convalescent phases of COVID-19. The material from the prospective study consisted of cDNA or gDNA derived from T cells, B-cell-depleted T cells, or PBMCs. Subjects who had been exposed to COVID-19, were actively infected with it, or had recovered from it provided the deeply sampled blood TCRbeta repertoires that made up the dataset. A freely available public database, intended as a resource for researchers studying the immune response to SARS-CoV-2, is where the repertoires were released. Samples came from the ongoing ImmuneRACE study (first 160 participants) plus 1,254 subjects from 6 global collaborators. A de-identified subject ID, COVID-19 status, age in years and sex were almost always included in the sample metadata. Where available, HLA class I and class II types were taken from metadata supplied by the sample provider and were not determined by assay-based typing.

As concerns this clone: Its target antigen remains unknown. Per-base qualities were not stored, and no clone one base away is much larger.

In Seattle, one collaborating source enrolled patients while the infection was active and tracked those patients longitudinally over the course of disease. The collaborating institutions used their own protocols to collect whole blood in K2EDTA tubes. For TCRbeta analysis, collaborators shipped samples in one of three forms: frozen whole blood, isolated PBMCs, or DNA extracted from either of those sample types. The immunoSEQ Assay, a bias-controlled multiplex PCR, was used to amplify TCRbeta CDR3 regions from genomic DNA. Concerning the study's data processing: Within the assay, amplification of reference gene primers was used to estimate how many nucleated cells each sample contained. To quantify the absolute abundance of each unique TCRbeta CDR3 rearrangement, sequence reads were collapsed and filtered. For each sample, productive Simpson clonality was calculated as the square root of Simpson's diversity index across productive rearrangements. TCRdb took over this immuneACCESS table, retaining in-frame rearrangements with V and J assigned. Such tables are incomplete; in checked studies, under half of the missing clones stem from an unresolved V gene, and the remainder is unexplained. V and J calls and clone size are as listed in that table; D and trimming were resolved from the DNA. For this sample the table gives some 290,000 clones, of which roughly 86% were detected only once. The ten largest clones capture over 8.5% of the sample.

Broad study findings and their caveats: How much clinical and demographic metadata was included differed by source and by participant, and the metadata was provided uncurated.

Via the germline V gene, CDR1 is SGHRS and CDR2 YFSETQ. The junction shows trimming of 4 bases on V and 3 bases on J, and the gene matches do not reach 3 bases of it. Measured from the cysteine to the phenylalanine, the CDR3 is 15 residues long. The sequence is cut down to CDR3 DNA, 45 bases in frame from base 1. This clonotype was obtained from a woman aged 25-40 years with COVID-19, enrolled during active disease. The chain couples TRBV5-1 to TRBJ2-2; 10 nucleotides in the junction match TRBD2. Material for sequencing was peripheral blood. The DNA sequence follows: TGCGCCAGCAGCACCCTAGCGGGGGACACCGGGGAGCTGTTTTTT. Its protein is CASSTLAGDTGELFF.